The clone carrying this T cell receptor beta chain appeared a few times. Its antigen remains unknown. These data originate in a study of blood T cells in healthy people across ages. General study points: The CMV status of each donor remained undetermined, and this could have confounded shifts in expanded clonotypes. In long-lived donors, naive CD4+ cell counts and diversity exceeded those of aged donors. Naive T cell percentage showed a strong correlation with TCR beta diversity.

A J-beta primer mix and a sample-barcoded 5' primer were used in a second PCR of about 7 to 12 cycles. Tags on each cDNA molecule came from a template-switch adaptor with 12 random nucleotides. One entry per CDR3 protein results from TCRdb running MiXCR on the 5' RACE reads. The sample holds more than 500,000 distinct CDR3 sequences; approximately 25% are singletons and the top ten take roughly 18%. Trimming took 3 bases from V and 2 from J; bases not matched to a gene: 6. CDR1 and CDR2 (germline): SGHDN, FVKESK. CDR3 length: 15 residues. Sequencing was done on a sample of blood. The chain recombines TRBV14 with TRBJ2-7, with 8 positions matching TRBD2. This sequence was found in a woman in her seventies in good health. The CDR3 nucleotides read TGTGCCAGCAGCCAGCGGGGGGCCCGAACCTACGAGCAGTACTTC. It encodes CASSQRGARTYEQYF.